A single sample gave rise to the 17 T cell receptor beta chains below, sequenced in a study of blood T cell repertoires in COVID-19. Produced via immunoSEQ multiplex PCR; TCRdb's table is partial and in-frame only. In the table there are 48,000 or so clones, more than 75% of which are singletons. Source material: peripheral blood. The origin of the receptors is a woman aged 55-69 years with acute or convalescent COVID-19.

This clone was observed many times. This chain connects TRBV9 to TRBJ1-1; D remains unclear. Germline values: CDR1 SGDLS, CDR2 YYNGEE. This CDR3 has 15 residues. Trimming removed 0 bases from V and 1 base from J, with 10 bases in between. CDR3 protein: CASSVEVAPNTEAFF. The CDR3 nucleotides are TGTGCCAGCAGCGTAGAGGTAGCCCCGAACACTGAAGCTTTCTTT.

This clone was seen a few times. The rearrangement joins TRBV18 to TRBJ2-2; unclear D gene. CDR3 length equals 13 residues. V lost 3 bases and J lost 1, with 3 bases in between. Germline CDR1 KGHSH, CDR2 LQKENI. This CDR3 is CASSPRNTGELFF. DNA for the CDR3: TGTGCCAGCTCACCGAGGAACACCGGGGAGCTGTTTTTT. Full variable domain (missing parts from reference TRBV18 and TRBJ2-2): NAGVMQNPRHLVRRRGQEARLRCSPMKGHSHVYWYRQLPEEGLKFMVYLQKENIIDESGMPKERFSAEFPKEGPSILRIQQVVRGDSAAYFCASSPRNTGELFFGEGSRLTVL.

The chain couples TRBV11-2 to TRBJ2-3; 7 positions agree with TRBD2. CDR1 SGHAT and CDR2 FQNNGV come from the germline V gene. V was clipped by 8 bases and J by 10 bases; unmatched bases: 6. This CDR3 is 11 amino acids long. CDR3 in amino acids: CASGAGRAQYF. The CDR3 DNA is TGTGCCAGCGGCGCTGGGAGGGCGCAGTATTTT.

The CDR3 DNA sequence: TGTGCCAGCTCACCAAACAGCAGAGTCGCGAACACCGGGGAGCTGTTTTTT. Translation: CASSPNSRVANTGELFF. The chain has TRBV18 and TRBJ2-2; D is unclear. V lost 2 bases and J lost 0, with 13 bases in between. This CDR3 has 17 amino acids. CDR1 is KGHSH and CDR2 is LQKENI in the germline V gene.

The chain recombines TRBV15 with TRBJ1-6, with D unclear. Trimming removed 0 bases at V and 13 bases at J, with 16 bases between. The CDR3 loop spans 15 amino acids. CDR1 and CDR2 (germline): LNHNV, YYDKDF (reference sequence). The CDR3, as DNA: TGTGCCACCAGCAGAGATTCAACAGTCGGATCGCCCCTCCACTTT. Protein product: CATSRDSTVGSPLHF.

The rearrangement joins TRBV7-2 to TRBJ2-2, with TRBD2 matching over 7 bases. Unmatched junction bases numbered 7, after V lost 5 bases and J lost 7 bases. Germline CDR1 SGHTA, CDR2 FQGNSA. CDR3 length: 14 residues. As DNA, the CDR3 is TGTGCCAGCAGCATCCCGGGGAGGGGCGGGGAGCTGTTTTTT. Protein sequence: CASSIPGRGGELFF.

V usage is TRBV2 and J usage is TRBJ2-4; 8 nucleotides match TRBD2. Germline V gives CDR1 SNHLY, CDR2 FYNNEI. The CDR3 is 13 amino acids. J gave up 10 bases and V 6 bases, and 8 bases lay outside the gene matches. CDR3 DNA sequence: TGTGCCAGCAGGTCAAGCGGGGGCGCAATTCAGTACTTC. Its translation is CASRSSGGAIQYF.

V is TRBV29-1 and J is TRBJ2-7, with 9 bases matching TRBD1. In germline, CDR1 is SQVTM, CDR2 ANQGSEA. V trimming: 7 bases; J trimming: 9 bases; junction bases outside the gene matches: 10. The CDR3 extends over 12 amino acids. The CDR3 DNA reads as TGCAGCGCCATAGACAGGGGGGTTGGGCAGTACTTC. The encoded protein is CSAIDRGVGQYF.

The CDR3: CASSLNRGGAEAFF. DNA of the CDR3: TGTGCCAGCAGTTTAAACAGGGGGGGCGCTGAAGCTTTCTTT. The gene calls are TRBV27 and TRBJ1-1, with TRBD1 matching 8 bases. V lost 2 bases, J lost 6 bases, and 5 bases stayed unmatched. Per germline, CDR1 MNHEY and CDR2 SMNVEV (reference sequence). This CDR3 has 14 amino acids.

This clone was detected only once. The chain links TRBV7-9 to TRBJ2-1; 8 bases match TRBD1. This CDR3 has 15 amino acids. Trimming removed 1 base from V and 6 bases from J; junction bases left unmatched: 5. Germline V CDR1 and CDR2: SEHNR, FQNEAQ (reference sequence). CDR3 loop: CASSLGGTGGNEQFF. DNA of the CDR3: TGTGCCAGCAGCTTAGGGGGTACAGGGGGCAATGAGCAGTTCTTC.

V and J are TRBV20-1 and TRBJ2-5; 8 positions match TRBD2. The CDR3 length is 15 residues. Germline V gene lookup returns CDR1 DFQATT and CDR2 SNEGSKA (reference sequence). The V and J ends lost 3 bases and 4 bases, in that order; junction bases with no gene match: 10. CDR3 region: CSASPGPGGAETQYF. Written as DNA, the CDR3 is TGCAGTGCTAGTCCGGGACCGGGGGGGGCAGAGACCCAGTACTTC.

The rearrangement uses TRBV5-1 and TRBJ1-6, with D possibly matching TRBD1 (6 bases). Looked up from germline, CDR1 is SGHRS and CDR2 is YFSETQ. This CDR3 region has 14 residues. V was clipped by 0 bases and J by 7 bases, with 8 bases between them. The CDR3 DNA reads TGCGCCAGCAGCTTGGCAGGGGTAAATTCACCCCTCCACTTT. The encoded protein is CASSLAGVNSPLHF.

The chain's CDR3 is CASNRLFTGYEQYF. CDR3 bases: TGTGCCAGCAACAGATTGTTCACAGGGTACGAGCAGTACTTC. The gene calls are TRBV25-1 and TRBJ2-7; D may be TRBD1 (6 bases). The CDR3 sequence is 14 residues long. The V gene's germline CDR1 is MGHDK and CDR2 SYGVNS. Trimming pared 7 bases from V and 4 bases from J, leaving 17 bases between.

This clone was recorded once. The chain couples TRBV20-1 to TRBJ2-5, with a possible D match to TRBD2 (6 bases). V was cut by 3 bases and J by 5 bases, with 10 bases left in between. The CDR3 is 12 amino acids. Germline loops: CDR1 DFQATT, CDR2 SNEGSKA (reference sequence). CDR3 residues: CSASSRGETQYF. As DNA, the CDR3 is TGCAGTGCTAGTTCGCGGGGTGAGACCCAGTACTTC.

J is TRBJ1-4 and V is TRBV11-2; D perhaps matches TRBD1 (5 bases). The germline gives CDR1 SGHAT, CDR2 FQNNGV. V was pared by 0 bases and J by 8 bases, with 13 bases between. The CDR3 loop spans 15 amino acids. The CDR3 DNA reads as TGTGCCAGCAGCTTAGATCCAGCCAGGGTCGAAAAACTGTTTTTT. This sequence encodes CASSLDPARVEKLFF.

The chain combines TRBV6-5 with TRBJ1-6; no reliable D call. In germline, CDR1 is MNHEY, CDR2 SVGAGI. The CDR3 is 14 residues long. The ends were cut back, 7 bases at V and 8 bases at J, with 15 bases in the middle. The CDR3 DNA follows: TGTGCCAGCAATACCTTTTCTCCGGATTCACCCCTCCACTTT. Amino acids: CASNTFSPDSPLHF.

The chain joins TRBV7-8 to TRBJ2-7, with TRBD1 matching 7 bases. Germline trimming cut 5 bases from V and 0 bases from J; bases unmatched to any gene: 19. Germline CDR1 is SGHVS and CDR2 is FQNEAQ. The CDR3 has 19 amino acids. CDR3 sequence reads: CASSPPILWTGPSSYEQYF. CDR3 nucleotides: TGTGCCAGCAGCCCGCCAATACTCTGGACAGGCCCGAGCTCCTACGAGCAGTACTTC.